Here is one TCR beta chain with its context. Its antigen is not known. 13 Jbeta primers and 60 Vbeta primers were used for the PCR. The data were produced by immunoSEQ multiplex PCR, yet TCRdb's version contains in-frame clones alone and is incomplete. This sample has about 180,000 clones; around 82% occur once, and the top ten carry less than 0.4%. These data belong to a study of cytomegalovirus exposure and HLA in healthy donors. V lost 6 bases and J lost 2; bases outside the gene matches: 8. The germline CDR1 and CDR2 sequences are MNHEY and SMNVEV (reference sequence). The CDR3 has 16 residues. The study, taken as a whole, reports: For most TCR beta V segments, an earlier analysis put the productive rate at about 87% or about 30% of the time. Reports described diagnosis of cytomegalovirus status by the classifier as highly specific and sensitive. A later analysis associated 15,000 or so TCR beta sequences with HLA alleles at a 0.05 false discovery rate.

The TCR originated in a boy aged 2 to 10 in good health and CMV-seronegative. Sequencing input: PBMCs. The chain recombines TRBV27 with TRBJ2-5, with TRBD2 matching 11 bases. DNA of the CDR3: TGTGCCAGCAGAGTCGGGGGACTAGCGGATCAAGAGACCCAGTACTTC. This encodes CASRVGGLADQETQYF.